The TCR beta chain under discussion was sequenced for a study of cytomegalovirus exposure and HLA in healthy donors. Study-wide results and caveats: It was confirmed in vitro that a few of the CMV-associated chains were specific for CMV antigens. Published work reported that the classifier diagnosed cytomegalovirus status with high specificity and sensitivity.

The method was immunoSEQ multiplex PCR; TCRdb's version includes in-frame clones alone and lacks a portion of them. The sample carries some 83,000 clones, around 94% recorded once. On this clone itself: No antigen is known for it.

There are 15 residues in the CDR3. V was clipped by 5 bases and J by 5 bases; unmatched bases: 10. Germline V gene lookup returns CDR1 MGHDK and CDR2 SYGVNS. The TCR originated in a woman under 30 in good health and CMV-seronegative. Sample: PBMCs. The chain has TRBV25-1 and TRBJ2-7, with 9 bases aligning to TRBD1. The CDR3 reads CASSTPGQGVDEQYF. Written as DNA, the CDR3 is TGTGCCAGCAGTACCCCGGGACAGGGTGTTGACGAGCAGTACTTC.